The 2 T cell receptor beta chains given below trace back to one sample, sequenced in a study of Ad26.COV2.S vaccination and SARS-CoV-2 variants (dated by TCRdb to about 2021). Library method: the immunoSEQ multiplex PCR assay. The source is immuneACCESS, and TCRdb retained only in-frame sequences with V and J called. Part of the clones is not carried over; for the studies checked, unresolved V genes explain less than half of this, and the remainder is unexplained. Across this sample there are under 250,000 clones, with around 88% seen only once. The ten largest clones take up nearly 3% of the sample. The treatment or condition label, read with the paper, signifies: some 19 received Ad26.COV2.S at low or high dose, single or two shots; about five received placebo; per-sample allocation not given. For vaccine and placebo recipients, the sequenced repertoires came from samples collected on day 63 after the first injection.

The sequencing used peripheral blood, collected in a trial of Ad26.COV2.S vaccine versus placebo. These receptors were collected from a person between 18 and 65 years old who received the Ad26.COV2.S COVID-19 vaccine or a placebo.

This clone showed up just once. V is TRBV28 and J is TRBJ2-3; 10 positions agree with TRBD2. The germline V gene encodes CDR1 MDHEN and CDR2 SYDVKM. The CDR3 has 16 amino acids. The V segment lost 7 bases and the J segment 3 bases; nucleotides outside the gene matches: 10. CDR3 in DNA: TGTGCCAGCATCAGTCCTAGCGGGAGTCTTACAGATACGCAGTATTTT. Protein: CASISPSGSLTDTQYF.

The V and J genes are TRBV6-2 or TRBV6-3 and TRBJ2-7; the D gene is possibly TRBD1 (5 bases). The germline V gene encodes CDR1 MNHEY and CDR2 SVGEGT. The CDR3 has 14 residues. Trimming left V 2 bases short and J 2 bases short, with 10 bases between. Here the CDR3 reads CASSYARVPYEQYF. CDR3 DNA sequence: TGTGCCAGCAGTTACGCCAGGGTACCCTACGAGCAGTACTTC.